The 4 T cell receptor beta chains presented below share a single source sample, sequenced in a study of cytomegalovirus exposure and HLA in healthy donors. The PCR employed 60 Vbeta primers together with 13 Jbeta primers. The repertoire was sequenced with immunoSEQ multiplex PCR; TCRdb's copy has only in-frame clones and lacks some. The data hold 200,000 to 250,000 clones, with over 60% observed a single time. The sample comprised PBMCs. The receptors stem from a man between 18 and 35 years old in good health and CMV-seronegative.

The chain combines TRBV5-6 with TRBJ2-5, with 11 bases fitting TRBD2. The CDR3 consists of 15 residues. After removal of 9 bases from V and 4 bases from J, the junction contained 11 bases not matched to a gene. The V gene's germline CDR1 is SGHDT and CDR2 YYEEEE. For the CDR3, the DNA is TGTGCCAAGTTCTCTATAGCGGGAGGGCGAGAGACCCAGTACTTC. Its protein is CAKFSIAGGRETQYF.

V gene TRBV7-8 combines with J gene TRBJ2-1; TRBD1 is a possible D gene (5 bases). V lost 5 bases to trimming and J lost 3 bases, with 14 bases between them. This CDR3 is 15 amino acids long. CDR1 and CDR2 (germline): SGHVS, FQNEAQ. This CDR3 is CASSPDREVYNEQFF. For the CDR3, the DNA is TGTGCCAGCAGCCCTGACAGAGAAGTCTACAATGAGCAGTTCTTC.

The CDR3 DNA is TGCAGCGTTGCCCCTGATGGTAGAAATGAGCAGTTCTTC. Its protein is CSVAPDGRNEQFF. The chain has TRBV29-1 and TRBJ2-1; D is undetermined. Looked up from germline, CDR1 is SQVTM and CDR2 is ANQGSEA. CDR3 length equals 13 residues. V gave up 4 bases and J gave up 7 bases, with 14 bases separating them.

V and J are TRBV19 and TRBJ1-1; no clear D gene. The CDR3 contains 14 residues. The V end lost 4 bases, the J end lost 0 bases, and 9 bases lay between the germline ends. Germline V CDR1 and CDR2: LNHDA, SQIVND (reference sequence). CDR3 region: CASSKAVLNTEAFF. The CDR3 region has the DNA TGTGCCAGTAGTAAGGCGGTTCTGAACACTGAAGCTTTCTTT.